This T cell receptor beta chain was identified in a study of vaccination and CD4 T cells after COVID-19. The CDR3 consists of 12 residues. The V gene lost 0 bases and the J gene lost 13 bases, with 10 bases spanning the gap. Germline-derived CDR1 and CDR2 are KGHSH and LQKENI. Researchers used the Oncomine TCR Beta short-read assay to sequence DNA from cultured CD4+ T cells. TCRdb analysed the PCR reads with MiXCR anew, one entry per CDR3 protein. The sample carries about 4,000 distinct CDR3 sequences, less than 75% recorded once. Treatment given: approximately nine-day PBMC culture with coronavirus spike peptide pools or control peptides (ViraFEST assay). CD4+ T cells that came from the unexposed donor were collected before the COVID-19 pandemic (2011-2018). This clonotype was observed a single time. Its antigen is undetermined.

The receptor comes from a human donor in good health. Sequencing was performed on CD4+ T cells from blood, cultured in vitro. This rearrangement joins TRBV18 to TRBJ2-1; tentative D call: TRBD2 (6 bases). This CDR3 reads CASSPPTGEQFF. The CDR3 region has the DNA TGTGCCAGCTCACCACCGACGGGGGAACAGTTCTTC.